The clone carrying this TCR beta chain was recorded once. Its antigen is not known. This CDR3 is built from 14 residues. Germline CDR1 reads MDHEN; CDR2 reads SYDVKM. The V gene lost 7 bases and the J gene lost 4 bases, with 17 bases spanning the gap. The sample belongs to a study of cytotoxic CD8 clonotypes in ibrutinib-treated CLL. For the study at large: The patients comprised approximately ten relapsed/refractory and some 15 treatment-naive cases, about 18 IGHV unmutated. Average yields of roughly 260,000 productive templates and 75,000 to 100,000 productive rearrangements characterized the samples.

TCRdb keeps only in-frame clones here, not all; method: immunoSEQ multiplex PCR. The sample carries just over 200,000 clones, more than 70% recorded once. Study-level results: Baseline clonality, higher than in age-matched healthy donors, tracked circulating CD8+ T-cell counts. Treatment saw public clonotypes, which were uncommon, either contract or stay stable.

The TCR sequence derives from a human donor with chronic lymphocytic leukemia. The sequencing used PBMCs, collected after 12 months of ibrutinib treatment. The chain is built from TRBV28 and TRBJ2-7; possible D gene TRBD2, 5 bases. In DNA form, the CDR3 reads TGTGCCAGCACCCGTGGGCGGGTCGGGTACGAGCAGTACTTC. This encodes CASTRGRVGYEQYF.